Shown below are 30 T cell receptor beta chains from a single sample sequenced in a study of T cell changes during pregnancy in multiple sclerosis. Produced via immunoSEQ multiplex PCR; TCRdb's table is partial and in-frame only. The profile shows fewer than 65,000 clones, about nine tenths of them singletons. The sequencing used CD4+ T cells from peripheral blood mononuclear cells, collected in the first trimester of pregnancy. Every receptor here comes from a female donor with multiple sclerosis, enrolled in a pregnancy study.

This chain joins TRBV2 and TRBJ1-1, with 7 bases that match TRBD1. The CDR3 spans 16 residues. V was pared by 3 bases and J by 2 bases, with 9 bases of the junction left unmatched. Germline V gene lookup returns CDR1 SNHLY and CDR2 FYNNEI. CDR3 region: CASSDPPGTANTEAFF. CDR3 in DNA: TGTGCCAGCAGTGACCCCCCCGGGACAGCTAACACTGAAGCTTTCTTT.

Remarks on this clone: At one of its ends the junction is not consistent with the germline gene, which may arise from a read error. V usage is TRBV7-7 and J usage is TRBJ2-2, with 8 bases fitting TRBD1. The CDR3 is made up of 14 amino acids. Germline-derived CDR1 and CDR2 are SSHAT and FNYEAQ (reference sequence). CDR3 sequence: CASSLADRGGELFF. The CDR3, as DNA: TGTGCTAGCAGCTTAGCTGACAGGGGAGGGGAGCTGTTTTTT.

The chain is built from TRBV27 and TRBJ1-1; 9 bases are a match to TRBD1. V dropped 3 bases and J dropped 4; count of bases not matched to a gene: 0. This CDR3 has 13 amino acids. Germline CDR1 and CDR2: MNHEY and SMNVEV (reference sequence). CDR3 loop: CASSLTGGTEAFF. In DNA form, the CDR3 reads TGTGCCAGCAGTTTGACAGGGGGCACTGAAGCTTTCTTT.

On this clone itself: At one of its ends the junction is not consistent with the germline gene, which may arise from a read error. This chain links TRBV5-5 with TRBJ1-2; 7 nucleotides line up with TRBD1. The CDR3 consists of 14 residues. Germline CDR1 SGHKS, CDR2 YYEKEE (reference sequence). CDR3 DNA: TGTGCCAGCCGCTTGGACAGGCGGTTGGATGGCTACACCTTC. It translates to CASRLDRRLDGYTF.

V gene TRBV5-1 combines with J gene TRBJ2-7; D might be TRBD2 (7 bases). The germline gives CDR1 SGHRS, CDR2 YFSETQ. V lost 1 base, J lost 7 bases, and 21 bases lay in between. The CDR3 consists of 16 residues. As DNA, the CDR3 is TGCGCCAGCAGCTTGACGGGGGGAGGACAGTATGGAGAGCAGTACTTC. It specifies CASSLTGGGQYGEQYF. Filled out from reference TRBV5-1 and TRBJ2-7, the complete variable domain reads KAGVTQTPRYLIKTRGQQVTLSCSPISGHRSVSWYQQTPGQGLQFLFEYFSETQRNKGNFPGRFSGRQFSNSRSEMNVSTLELGDSALYLCASSLTGGGQYGEQYFGPGTRLTVT.

The chain uses TRBV7-2 and TRBJ1-2; D ambiguous. This CDR3 has 12 residues. Per germline, CDR1 SGHTA and CDR2 FQGNSA. The V end lost 5 bases, the J end lost 8 bases, and 12 bases lay between the germline ends. The CDR3 DNA follows: TGTGCCAGCAGCGTCTCGCCGGGGGGCTACACCTTC. Its translation: CASSVSPGGYTF.

The rearrangement joins TRBV9 to TRBJ1-2; 9 positions agree with TRBD1. Per germline, CDR1 SGDLS and CDR2 YYNGEE. V lost 3 bases, J lost 5 bases, and 8 bases stayed unmatched. CDR3 length: 15 amino acids. The CDR3 nucleotides are TGTGCCAGCAGCGCCTCACCCGGGACAGGGTATGGCTACACCTTC. Translation gives CASSASPGTGYGYTF.

This chain uses TRBV6-6 with TRBJ1-1, with D tentatively TRBD1 (5 bases). The V end lost 6 bases, the J end lost 3 bases, and 11 bases lay between the germline ends. The CDR3 loop spans 13 amino acids. CDR1 and CDR2 from the germline V gene are MNHNY and SVGAGI (reference sequence). The CDR3 reads CASRGGGDTEAFF. In DNA, the CDR3 is TGTGCCAGCAGGGGGGGTGGTGACACTGAAGCTTTCTTT.

The chain is built from TRBV11-3 and TRBJ2-3; 7 bases are shared with TRBD1. The junction had 10 bases not matched to a gene; V was cut back by 3 bases and J by 4 bases. The germline CDR1 and CDR2 sequences are SGHNT and YENEEA. The CDR3 has 16 amino acids. The chain's CDR3 is CASSLGLGGSSDTQYF. Written as DNA, the CDR3 is TGTGCCAGCAGCTTGGGTTTAGGGGGCTCATCAGATACGCAGTATTTT.

The CDR3 here is CSVVQGGSPLHF. As DNA, the CDR3 is TGCAGCGTTGTTCAGGGGGGTTCACCCCTCCACTTT. The chain has TRBV29-1 and TRBJ1-6; 7 nucleotides line up with TRBD1. The CDR3 runs 12 residues. In germline, CDR1 is SQVTM, CDR2 ANQGSEA. J gave up 9 bases and V 4 bases, and 3 bases lay outside the gene matches.

The J gene is TRBJ1-5, the V gene TRBV9; 7 positions match TRBD1. The CDR3 consists of 15 residues. J gave up 5 bases and V 3 bases, and 8 bases lay outside the gene matches. Germline loops: CDR1 SGDLS, CDR2 YYNGEE. CDR3 nucleotides: TGTGCCAGCAGCGCGACAGGGTTTAGGTATCAGCCCCAGCATTTT. It specifies CASSATGFRYQPQHF.

The chain carries TRBV11-1 and TRBJ1-2; TRBD1 matches at 10 bases. CDR3 size: 18 residues. Germline V gene lookup returns CDR1 SGHAT and CDR2 FQDESV (reference sequence). J lost 6 bases, V lost 5 bases, and 18 bases had no gene match. CDR3 in amino acids: CASSAWKTGGAEGDGYTF. DNA of the CDR3: TGTGCCAGCAGCGCATGGAAGACAGGGGGCGCGGAAGGGGATGGCTACACCTTC. The full variable domain, rest sourced from reference TRBV11-1 and TRBJ1-2, is EAEVAQSPRYKITEKSQAVAFWCDPISGHATLYWYRQILGQGPELLVQFQDESVVDDSQLPKDRFSAERLKGVDSTLKIQPAELGDSAMYLCASSAWKTGGAEGDGYTFGSGTRLTVV.

This chain uses TRBV27 with TRBJ2-7; 9 bases map to TRBD1. Germline V CDR1 and CDR2: MNHEY, SMNVEV (reference sequence). Germline trimming cut 6 bases from V and 6 bases from J; bases unmatched to any gene: 6. There are 13 residues in the CDR3. The CDR3 spells CASSGTGFREQYF. In DNA, the CDR3 is TGTGCCAGCAGCGGGACAGGGTTTCGCGAGCAGTACTTC.

The V call is TRBV5-1, the J call TRBJ1-6, with D unresolved. The CDR3 covers 12 residues. V lost 0 bases, J lost 10 bases, and 5 bases lay in between. Per germline, CDR1 SGHRS and CDR2 YFSETQ. CDR3 protein: CASSLASSPLHF. CDR3 DNA sequence: TGCGCCAGCAGCTTGGCCTCCTCACCCCTCCACTTT. Variable domain in full (rest from reference TRBV5-1 and TRBJ1-6): KAGVTQTPRYLIKTRGQQVTLSCSPISGHRSVSWYQQTPGQGLQFLFEYFSETQRNKGNFPGRFSGRQFSNSRSEMNVSTLELGDSALYLCASSLASSPLHFGNGTRLTVT.

This chain uses TRBV7-9 with TRBJ1-2, with D possibly being TRBD1 (5 bases). Trimming pared 5 bases from V and 1 base from J, leaving 17 bases between. Germline CDR1 is SEHNR and CDR2 is FQNEAQ (reference sequence). The CDR3 covers 16 residues. The CDR3 sequence is CASSLTERGSNYGYTF. CDR3 sequence (DNA): TGTGCCAGCAGCCTTACCGAGCGGGGCAGTAACTATGGCTACACCTTC.

The genes are TRBV15 and TRBJ2-5; 8 nucleotides match TRBD2. The length of the CDR3 is 16 residues. V shed 4 bases, J shed 2 bases, and the junction held 9 bases outside the gene matches. The germline V gene has CDR1 LNHNV and CDR2 YYDKDF (reference sequence). The CDR3 bases are TGTGCCACCAGCAATGAGTCGCTAGCGGGTCAAGAGACCCAGTACTTC. This codes for CATSNESLAGQETQYF.

The chain couples TRBV18 to TRBJ2-1; 8 nucleotides agree with TRBD2. There are 18 residues in the CDR3. Trimming at V came to 8 bases and at J to 0 bases, leaving 15 bases not matched to a gene. Germline lookup yields CDR1 KGHSH and CDR2 LQKENI. CDR3 nucleotide sequence: TGTGCCAGCCATCGCGGGCGGGGGGCCGGAGTCTCCTACAATGAGCAGTTCTTC. Translating gives CASHRGRGAGVSYNEQFF.

J is TRBJ2-2 and V is TRBV18; D not certain. Between the trimmed V and J ends, which lost 6 bases and 1 base, there was a span of 12 bases. The CDR3 consists of 15 residues. Germline CDR1 KGHSH, CDR2 LQKENI. The CDR3 loop reads CASSPTSMNTGELFF. The CDR3 nucleotides read TGTGCCAGCTCGCCTACTTCTATGAACACCGGGGAGCTGTTTTTT. The full variable domain, rest sourced from reference TRBV18 and TRBJ2-2, is NAGVMQNPRHLVRRRGQEARLRCSPMKGHSHVYWYRQLPEEGLKFMVYLQKENIIDESGMPKERFSAEFPKEGPSILRIQQVVRGDSAAYFCASSPTSMNTGELFFGEGSRLTVL.

The rearrangement uses TRBV9 and TRBJ1-6, with D possibly being TRBD1 (5 bases). This CDR3 region has 15 residues. The V end lost 4 bases, the J end lost 6 bases, and 14 bases lay between the germline ends. Germline CDR1 SGDLS, CDR2 YYNGEE. CDR3 bases: TGTGCCAGCAGCCCCGCAGGGAGGGGTAATTCACCCCTCCACTTT. Translated, it gives CASSPAGRGNSPLHF.

The gene calls are TRBV5-6 and TRBJ2-7; 10 bases are a match to TRBD1. Germline V gene lookup returns CDR1 SGHDT and CDR2 YYEEEE. The CDR3 consists of 16 residues. Losses at the gene ends were 4 bases for V and 7 bases for J; bases not matched to a gene: 14. Written as DNA, the CDR3 is TGTGCCAGCAGCCCTCTGGGGGGACAGGGGACAAGTGAGCAGTACTTC. Its protein product is CASSPLGGQGTSEQYF.

This clone was observed once. This chain connects TRBV10-3 to TRBJ2-2; 9 bases are a match to TRBD1. The germline V gene encodes CDR1 ENHRY and CDR2 SYGVKD. The V segment lost 3 bases and the J segment 4 bases; nucleotides outside the gene matches: 3. This CDR3 region has 15 residues. In DNA, the CDR3 is TGTGCCATCAGTGATGGACAGGGGCGCACCGGGGAGCTGTTTTTT. It yields the protein CAISDGQGRTGELFF.

The chain employs TRBV19 and TRBJ2-3; TRBD1 matches 10 bases. The CDR3 totals 14 residues. Germline CDR1 and CDR2: LNHDA and SQIVND (reference sequence). The trim removed 6 bases at V and 0 bases at J, leaving 0 bases unmatched. CDR3 sequence (DNA): TGTGCCAGTAGGGACAGGGGGAGCACAGATACGCAGTATTTT. It encodes CASRDRGSTDTQYF.

The V gene is TRBV14, the J gene TRBJ2-1; 10 bases agree with TRBD1. The V segment lost 4 bases and the J segment 8 bases; nucleotides outside the gene matches: 11. The CDR3 loop spans 16 amino acids. CDR1 SGHDN and CDR2 FVKESK come from the germline V gene. CDR3 DNA: TGTGCCAGCAGCCCCCTACCGGGACAGGGGAGGGATGAGCAGTTCTTC. Protein product: CASSPLPGQGRDEQFF. Supplemented by reference TRBV14 and TRBJ2-1, the full variable domain reads EAGVTQFPSHSVIEKGQTVTLRCDPISGHDNLYWYRRVMGKEIKFLLHFVKESKQDESGMPNNRFLAERTGGTYSTLKVQPAELEDSGVYFCASSPLPGQGRDEQFFGPGTRLTVL.

This chain connects TRBV6-6 to TRBJ2-7; TRBD1 agrees at 10 bases. The germline gives CDR1 MNHNY, CDR2 SVGAGI (reference sequence). This CDR3 is built from 15 residues. J gave up 4 bases and V 6 bases, and 9 bases lay outside the gene matches. The CDR3: CASRTDRGRVYEQYF. CDR3 nucleotide sequence: TGTGCCAGCAGAACCGACAGGGGGCGCGTTTACGAGCAGTACTTC.

CDR3 DNA sequence: TGTGCCATCAGTGACAGGGAAAATTCACCCCTCCACTTT. Amino acid sequence: CAISDRENSPLHF. The chain couples TRBV10-3 to TRBJ1-6; D perhaps matches TRBD1 (5 bases). Germline CDR1 ENHRY, CDR2 SYGVKD. This CDR3 has 13 residues. V was clipped by 3 bases and J by 7 bases, with 7 bases between them.

The chain employs TRBV19 and TRBJ2-5; 12 positions match TRBD2. Germline V CDR1 and CDR2: LNHDA, SQIVND (reference sequence). CDR3 length: 16 amino acids. J gave up 6 bases and V 4 bases, and 9 bases lay outside the gene matches. The chain's CDR3 is CASSRRTSGDRKTQYF. Here the CDR3 DNA reads TGTGCCAGTAGTAGAAGGACTAGCGGGGACCGAAAGACCCAGTACTTC.

This clone was seen once. The chain couples TRBV7-9 to TRBJ1-2, with a tentative D call TRBD1 (5 bases). This CDR3 has 14 amino acids. Trimming cost V 4 bases and J 4 bases, with 13 bases left between them. Germline lookup yields CDR1 SEHNR and CDR2 FQNEAQ (reference sequence). As DNA, the CDR3 is TGTGCCAGCAGCTCCTCGGACACCCCCTATGGCTACACCTTC. It codes for CASSSSDTPYGYTF.

The chain carries TRBV25-1 and TRBJ2-1; D is ambiguous. The CDR3 loop spans 17 amino acids. V was pared by 4 bases and J by 6 bases, with 22 bases between. Looked up from germline, CDR1 is MGHDK and CDR2 is SYGVNS. The CDR3 is CASSGTSLRTVVNEQFF. The CDR3 DNA reads as TGTGCCAGCAGTGGTACTTCGTTACGAACAGTTGTCAATGAGCAGTTCTTC.

V and J are TRBV4-3 and TRBJ2-2; D gene unclear. The CDR3 loop spans 14 amino acids. Germline V gene lookup returns CDR1 LGHNA and CDR2 YSLEER. Deletions cut 1 base from V and 6 bases from J, with 9 bases between. The CDR3 is CASSQALGSGELFF. The DNA of the CDR3 is TGCGCCAGCAGCCAAGCCCTAGGATCCGGGGAGCTGTTTTTT.

This sequence joins TRBV4-3 and TRBJ2-5, with a tentative D call TRBD2 (7 bases). V shed 2 bases and J shed 5 bases, with 24 bases lying between them. CDR1 is LGHNA and CDR2 is YSLEER in the germline V gene. This CDR3 is 18 amino acids long. The DNA for the CDR3 is TGCGCCAGCAGCCAACTCCGAGGGGGGGCGTCGGCGGCGGAGACCCAGTACTTC. It translates to CASSQLRGGASAAETQYF.